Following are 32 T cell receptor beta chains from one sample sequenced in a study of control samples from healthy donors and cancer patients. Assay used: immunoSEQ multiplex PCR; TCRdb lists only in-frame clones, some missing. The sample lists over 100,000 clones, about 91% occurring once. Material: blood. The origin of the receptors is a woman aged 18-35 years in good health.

The DNA of the CDR3 is TGTGCCAGCAGTCCAGTGACAGCTAGTTCTGAAGCTTTCTTT. It yields the protein CASSPVTASSEAFF. The chain joins TRBV6-5 to TRBJ1-1, with D possibly matching TRBD1 (5 bases). This CDR3 region has 14 residues. The V gene lost 5 bases and the J gene lost 6 bases, with 16 bases spanning the gap. CDR1 and CDR2 from the germline V gene are MNHEY and SVGAGI.

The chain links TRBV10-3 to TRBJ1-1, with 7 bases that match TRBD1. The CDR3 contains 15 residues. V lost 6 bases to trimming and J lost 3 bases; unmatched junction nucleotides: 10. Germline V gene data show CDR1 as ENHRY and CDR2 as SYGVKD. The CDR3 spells CAIRSRGGTDTEAFF. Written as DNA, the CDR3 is TGTGCCATCAGATCCAGGGGGGGTACGGACACTGAAGCTTTCTTT.

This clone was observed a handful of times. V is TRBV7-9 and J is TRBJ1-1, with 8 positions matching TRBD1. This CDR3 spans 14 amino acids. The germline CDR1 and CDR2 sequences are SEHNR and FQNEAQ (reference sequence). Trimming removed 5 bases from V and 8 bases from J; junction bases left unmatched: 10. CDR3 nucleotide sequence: TGTGCCAGCAGCCCCGGACAGGGTAAGGCGGAAGCTTTCTTT. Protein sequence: CASSPGQGKAEAFF. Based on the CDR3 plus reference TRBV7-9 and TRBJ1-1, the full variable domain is DTGVSQNPRHKITKRGQNVTFRCDPISEHNRLYWYRQTLGQGPEFLTYFQNEAQLEKSRLLSDRFSAERPKGSFSTLEIQRTEQGDSAMYLCASSPGQGKAEAFFGQGTRLTVV.

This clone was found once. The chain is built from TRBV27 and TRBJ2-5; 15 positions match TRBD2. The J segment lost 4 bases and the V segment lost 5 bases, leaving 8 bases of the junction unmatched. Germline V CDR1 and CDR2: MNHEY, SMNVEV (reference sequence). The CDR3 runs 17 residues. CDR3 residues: CASSPTPGLAGGETQYF. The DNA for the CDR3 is TGTGCCAGCAGTCCCACCCCGGGACTAGCGGGAGGAGAGACCCAGTACTTC.

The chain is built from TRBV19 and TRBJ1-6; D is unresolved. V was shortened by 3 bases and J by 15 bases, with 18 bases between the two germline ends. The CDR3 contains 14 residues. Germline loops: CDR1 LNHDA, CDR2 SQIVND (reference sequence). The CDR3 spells CASSIEGRQNRLHF. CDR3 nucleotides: TGTGCCAGTAGTATTGAGGGCAGACAAAATCGCCTCCACTTT.

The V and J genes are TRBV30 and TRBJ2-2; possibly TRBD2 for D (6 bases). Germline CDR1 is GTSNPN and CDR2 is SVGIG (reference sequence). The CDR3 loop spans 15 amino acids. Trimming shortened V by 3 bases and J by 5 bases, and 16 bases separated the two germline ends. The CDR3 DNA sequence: TGTGCCTGGAGGCCCGGAGCGGGTGGTACCGGGGAGCTGTTTTTT. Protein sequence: CAWRPGAGGTGELFF.

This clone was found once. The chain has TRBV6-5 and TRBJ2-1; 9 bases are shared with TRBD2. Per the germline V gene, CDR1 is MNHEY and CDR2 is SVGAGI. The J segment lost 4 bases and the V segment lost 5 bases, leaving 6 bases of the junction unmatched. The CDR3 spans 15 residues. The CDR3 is CASSLTSGTYNEQFF. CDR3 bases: TGTGCCAGCAGTCTGACTAGCGGAACGTACAATGAGCAGTTCTTC.

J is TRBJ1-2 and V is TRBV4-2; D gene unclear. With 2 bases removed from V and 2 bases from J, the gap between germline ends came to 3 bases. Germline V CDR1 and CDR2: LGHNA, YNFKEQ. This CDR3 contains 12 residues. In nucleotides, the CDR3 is TGTGCCAGCAGCCAACGGAACTATGGCTACACCTTC. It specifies CASSQRNYGYTF.

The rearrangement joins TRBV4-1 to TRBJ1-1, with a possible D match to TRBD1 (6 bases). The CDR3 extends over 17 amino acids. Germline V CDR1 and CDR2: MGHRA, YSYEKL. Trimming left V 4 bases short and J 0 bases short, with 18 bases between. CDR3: CASSPLAGEGMNTEAFF. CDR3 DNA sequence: TGCGCCAGCAGCCCCCTCGCAGGGGAAGGGATGAACACTGAAGCTTTCTTT.

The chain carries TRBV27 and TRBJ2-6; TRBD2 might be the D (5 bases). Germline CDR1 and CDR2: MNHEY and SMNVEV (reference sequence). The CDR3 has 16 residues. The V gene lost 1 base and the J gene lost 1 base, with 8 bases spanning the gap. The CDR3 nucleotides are TGTGCCAGCAGTTTATACGGCGGGTCTGGGGCCAACGTCCTGACTTTC. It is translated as CASSLYGGSGANVLTF.

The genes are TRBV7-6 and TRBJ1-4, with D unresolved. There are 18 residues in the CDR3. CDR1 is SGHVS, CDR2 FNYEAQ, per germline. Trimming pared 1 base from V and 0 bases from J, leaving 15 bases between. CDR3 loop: CASSLGWGGDATNEKLFF. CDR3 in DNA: TGTGCCAGCAGCTTAGGGTGGGGAGGAGATGCAACTAATGAAAAACTGTTTTTT.

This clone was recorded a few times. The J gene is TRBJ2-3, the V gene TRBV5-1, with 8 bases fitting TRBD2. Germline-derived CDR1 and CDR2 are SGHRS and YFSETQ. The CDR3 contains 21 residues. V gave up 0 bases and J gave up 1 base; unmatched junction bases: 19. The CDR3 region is CASSLAPGLNSGASRTDTQYF. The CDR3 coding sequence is TGCGCCAGCAGCTTGGCGCCCGGACTAAATAGCGGGGCGAGCCGCACAGATACGCAGTATTTT.

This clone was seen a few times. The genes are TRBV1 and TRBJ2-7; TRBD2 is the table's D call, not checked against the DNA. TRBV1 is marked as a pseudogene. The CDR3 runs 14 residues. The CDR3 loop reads CTSSQSRVEGEQYF. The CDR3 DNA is TGCACCAGCAGCCAGAGCAGAGTCGAGGGCGAGCAGTACTTC.

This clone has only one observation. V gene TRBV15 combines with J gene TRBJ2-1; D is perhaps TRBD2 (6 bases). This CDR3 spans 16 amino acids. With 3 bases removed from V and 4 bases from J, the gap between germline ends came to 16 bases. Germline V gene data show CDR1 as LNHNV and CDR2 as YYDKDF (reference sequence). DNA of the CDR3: TGTGCCACCAGCAGCCCTCCGGGACTCCGATACAATGAGCAGTTCTTC. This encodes CATSSPPGLRYNEQFF.

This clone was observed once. CDR3 bases: TGTGCCAGCAGTGAAGGGGGTTTGGGGACCTCCTATAATTCACCCCTCCACTTT. Amino acids: CASSEGGLGTSYNSPLHF. The V gene is TRBV6-1, the J gene TRBJ1-6; the D gene is possibly TRBD1 (5 bases). Germline CDR1 MNHNS, CDR2 SASEGT. The CDR3 contains 18 residues. Trimming took off 1 base at V and 0 bases at J, with 13 bases between the two ends.

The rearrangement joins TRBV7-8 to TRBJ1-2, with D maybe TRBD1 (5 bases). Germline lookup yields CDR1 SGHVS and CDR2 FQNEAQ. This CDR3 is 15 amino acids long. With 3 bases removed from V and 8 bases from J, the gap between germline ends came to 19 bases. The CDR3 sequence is CASSFLRITKGGYTF. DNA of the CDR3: TGTGCCAGCAGCTTCCTTAGGATCACCAAGGGGGGCTACACCTTC.

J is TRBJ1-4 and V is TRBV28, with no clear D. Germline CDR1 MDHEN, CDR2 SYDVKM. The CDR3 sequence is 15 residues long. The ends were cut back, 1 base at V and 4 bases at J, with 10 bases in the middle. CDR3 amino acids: CASSLSGFLNEKLFF. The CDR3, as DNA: TGTGCCAGCAGTTTATCCGGATTTCTTAATGAAAAACTGTTTTTT.

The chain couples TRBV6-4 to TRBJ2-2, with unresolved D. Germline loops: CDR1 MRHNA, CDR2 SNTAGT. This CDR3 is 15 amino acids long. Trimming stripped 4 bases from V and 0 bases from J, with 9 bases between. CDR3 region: CASSVDAANTGELFF. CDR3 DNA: TGTGCCAGCAGTGTGGACGCCGCGAACACCGGGGAGCTGTTTTTT.

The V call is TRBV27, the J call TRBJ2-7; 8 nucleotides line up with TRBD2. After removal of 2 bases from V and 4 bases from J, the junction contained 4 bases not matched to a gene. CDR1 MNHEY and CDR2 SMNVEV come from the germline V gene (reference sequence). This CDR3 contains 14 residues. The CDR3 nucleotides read TGTGCCAGCAGTTTAGAGGGACTAGTTTACGAGCAGTACTTC. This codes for CASSLEGLVYEQYF.

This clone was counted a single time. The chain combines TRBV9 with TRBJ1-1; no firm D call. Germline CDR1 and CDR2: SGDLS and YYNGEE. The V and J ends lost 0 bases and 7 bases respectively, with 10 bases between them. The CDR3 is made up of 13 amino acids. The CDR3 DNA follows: TGTGCCAGCAGCGTAGAATCGGGTTTTGAAGCTTTCTTT. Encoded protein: CASSVESGFEAFF.

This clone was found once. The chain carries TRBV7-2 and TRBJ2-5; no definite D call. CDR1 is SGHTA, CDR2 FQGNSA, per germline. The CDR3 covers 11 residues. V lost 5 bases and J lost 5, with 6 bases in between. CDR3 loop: CASSAWETQYF. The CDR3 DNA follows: TGTGCCAGCAGCGCGTGGGAGACCCAGTACTTC.

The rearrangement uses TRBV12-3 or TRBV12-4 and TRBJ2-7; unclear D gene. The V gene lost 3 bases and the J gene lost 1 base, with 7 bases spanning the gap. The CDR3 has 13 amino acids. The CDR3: CASSLGGSYEQYF. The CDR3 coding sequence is TGTGCCAGCAGTTTGGGCGGTTCCTACGAGCAGTACTTC.

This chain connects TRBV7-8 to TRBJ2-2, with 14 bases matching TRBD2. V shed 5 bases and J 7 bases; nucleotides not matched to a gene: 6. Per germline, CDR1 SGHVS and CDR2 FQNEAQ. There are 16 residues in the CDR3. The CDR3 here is CASSETSGGAYGELFF. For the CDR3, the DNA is TGTGCCAGCAGCGAGACTAGCGGGGGGGCGTACGGGGAGCTGTTTTTT.

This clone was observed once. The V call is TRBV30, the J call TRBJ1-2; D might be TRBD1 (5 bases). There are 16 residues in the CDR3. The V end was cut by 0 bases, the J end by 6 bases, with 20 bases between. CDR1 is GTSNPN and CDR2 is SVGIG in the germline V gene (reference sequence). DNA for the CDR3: TGTGCCTGGAGTGTACTAGGACGCGGGGGGTCCGATGGCTACACCTTC. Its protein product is CAWSVLGRGGSDGYTF. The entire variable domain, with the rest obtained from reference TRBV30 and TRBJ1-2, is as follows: SQTIHQWPATLVQPVGSPLSLECTVEGTSNPNLYWYRQAAGRGLQLLFYSVGIGQISSEVPQNLSASRPQDRQFILSSKKLLLSDSGFYLCAWSVLGRGGSDGYTFGSGTRLTVV.

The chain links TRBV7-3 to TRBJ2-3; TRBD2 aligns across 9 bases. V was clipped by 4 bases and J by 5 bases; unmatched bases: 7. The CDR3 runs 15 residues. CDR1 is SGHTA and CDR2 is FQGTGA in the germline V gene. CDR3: CASSSGTSRGDTQYF. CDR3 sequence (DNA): TGTGCCAGCAGCTCCGGGACTAGCAGGGGAGATACGCAGTATTTT.

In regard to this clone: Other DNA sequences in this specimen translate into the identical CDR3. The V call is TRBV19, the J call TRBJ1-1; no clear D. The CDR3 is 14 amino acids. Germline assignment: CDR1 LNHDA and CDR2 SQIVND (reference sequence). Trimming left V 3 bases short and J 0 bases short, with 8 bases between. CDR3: CASSIRVVNTEAFF. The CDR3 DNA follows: TGTGCCAGTAGTATCCGGGTAGTGAACACTGAAGCTTTCTTT. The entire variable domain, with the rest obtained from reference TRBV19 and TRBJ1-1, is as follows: DGGITQSPKYLFRKEGQNVTLSCEQNLNHDAMYWYRQDPGQGLRLIYYSQIVNDFQKGDIAEGYSVSREKKESFPLTVTSAQKNPTAFYLCASSIRVVNTEAFFGQGTRLTVV.

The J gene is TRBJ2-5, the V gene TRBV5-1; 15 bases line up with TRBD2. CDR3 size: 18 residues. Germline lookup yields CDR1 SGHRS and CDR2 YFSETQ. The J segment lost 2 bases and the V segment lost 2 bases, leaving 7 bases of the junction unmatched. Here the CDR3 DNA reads TGCGCCAGCAGCTTAGGACTAGCGGGGGGGCCGGGTCAAGAGACCCAGTACTTC. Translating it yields CASSLGLAGGPGQETQYF.

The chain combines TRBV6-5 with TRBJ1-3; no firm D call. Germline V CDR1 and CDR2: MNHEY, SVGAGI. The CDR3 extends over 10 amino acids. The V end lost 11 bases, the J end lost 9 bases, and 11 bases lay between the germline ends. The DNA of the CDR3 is TGTGCCGCAGGCTTGAGCACCATATATTTT. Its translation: CAAGLSTIYF.

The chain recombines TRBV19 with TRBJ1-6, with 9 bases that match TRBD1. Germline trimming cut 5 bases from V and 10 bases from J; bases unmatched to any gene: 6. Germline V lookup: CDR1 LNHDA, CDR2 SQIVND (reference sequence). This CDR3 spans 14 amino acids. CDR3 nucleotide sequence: TGTGCCAGTAGTTCAACAGGGGGCGGATCACCCCTCCACTTT. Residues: CASSSTGGGSPLHF.

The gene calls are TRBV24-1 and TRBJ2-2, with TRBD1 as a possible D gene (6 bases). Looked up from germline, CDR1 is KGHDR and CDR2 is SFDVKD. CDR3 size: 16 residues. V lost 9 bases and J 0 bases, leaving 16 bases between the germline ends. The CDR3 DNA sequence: TGTGCCACCGGCCTCGCCGGACAGCCGAACACCGGGGAGCTGTTTTTT. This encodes CATGLAGQPNTGELFF.

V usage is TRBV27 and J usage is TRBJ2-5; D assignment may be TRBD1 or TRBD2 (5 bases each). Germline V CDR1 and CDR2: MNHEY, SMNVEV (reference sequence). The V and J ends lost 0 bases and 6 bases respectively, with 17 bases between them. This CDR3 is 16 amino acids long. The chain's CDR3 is CASSLSGRVEGKTQYF. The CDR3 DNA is TGTGCCAGCAGTTTATCAGGCAGGGTAGAGGGAAAGACCCAGTACTTC.

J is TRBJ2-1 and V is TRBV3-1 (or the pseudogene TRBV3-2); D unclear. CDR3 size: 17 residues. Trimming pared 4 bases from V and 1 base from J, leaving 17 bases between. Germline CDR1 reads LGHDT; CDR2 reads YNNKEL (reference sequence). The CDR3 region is CASSPLSGERSYNEQFF. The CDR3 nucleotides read TGTGCCAGCAGCCCTCTATCCGGCGAAAGGTCCTACAATGAGCAGTTCTTC.